What follows are 11 T cell receptor beta chains derived from one specimen sequenced in a study of early T cells in non-severe SARS-CoV-2 infection. One entry per CDR3 protein, called by TCRdb with MiXCR from the 5' RACE reads. This table holds 97,000 or so distinct CDR3 sequences, 10% to 15% found once. Input material: whole blood. The source is an adult who was a healthcare worker with PCR-confirmed SARS-CoV-2 infection or an uninfected control (not recorded which).

This clonotype was seen a handful of times. This chain uses TRBV4-1 with TRBJ2-7; 8 bases line up with TRBD2. CDR3 size: 15 residues. The ends lost 4 bases at V and 5 bases at J; junction bases unmatched: 10. Per germline, CDR1 MGHRA and CDR2 YSYEKL. The CDR3 protein is CASSPPGTRRHEQYF. DNA for the CDR3: TGCGCCAGCAGCCCCCCCGGGACTAGACGCCACGAGCAGTACTTC.

This clonotype was counted only a few times. V gene TRBV9 combines with J gene TRBJ2-1; either TRBD1 or TRBD2 may supply D (5 bases each). Between the trimmed V and J ends, which lost 7 bases and 4 bases, there was a span of 12 bases. Looked up from germline, CDR1 is SGDLS and CDR2 is YYNGEE. The CDR3 spans 13 residues. CDR3 in DNA: TGTGCCAGCGGGGCTCCGGGGTACAATGAGCAGTTCTTC. Residues: CASGAPGYNEQFF. Based on the CDR3 plus reference TRBV9 and TRBJ2-1, the full variable domain is DSGVTQTPKHLITATGQRVTLRCSPRSGDLSVYWYQQSLDQGLQFLIQYYNGEERAKGNILERFSAQQFPDLHSELNLSSLELGDSALYFCASGAPGYNEQFFGPGTRLTVL.

This clonotype occurred many times. This chain uses TRBV19 with TRBJ2-1, with TRBD1 identical over 11 bases. Trimming took 0 bases from V and 9 from J; bases not matched to a gene: 7. CDR1 LNHDA and CDR2 SQIVND come from the germline V gene (reference sequence). This CDR3 spans 16 amino acids. CDR3 region: CASSIDASGTGGEQFF. CDR3 DNA: TGTGCCAGTAGTATAGATGCTAGCGGGACAGGGGGTGAGCAGTTCTTC.

This clonotype was detected many times. The V call is TRBV18, the J call TRBJ1-6, with no clear D. The CDR3 has 13 residues. Trimming removed 2 bases from V and 7 bases from J, with 6 bases in between. Germline CDR1 reads KGHSH; CDR2 reads LQKENI. CDR3 protein: CASSPVANSPLHF. CDR3 nucleotide sequence: TGTGCCAGCTCACCAGTGGCAAATTCACCCCTCCACTTT.

Ten or more counts support this clonotype. The V call is TRBV28, the J call TRBJ2-4, with TRBD1 matching 9 bases. Germline CDR1 reads MDHEN; CDR2 reads SYDVKM. V shed 5 bases, J shed 6 bases, and the junction held 8 bases outside the gene matches. The CDR3 contains 15 residues. In DNA, the CDR3 is TGTGCCAGCAGTGGACCCGGGACAGGGACAAACATTCAGTACTTC. It is translated as CASSGPGTGTNIQYF. Using reference TRBV28 and TRBJ2-4 for the parts outside the CDR3, the full variable domain is DVKVTQSSRYLVKRTGEKVFLECVQDMDHENMFWYRQDPGLGLRLIYFSYDVKMKEKGDIPEGYSVSREKKERFSLILESASTNQTSMYLCASSGPGTGTNIQYFGAGTRLSVL.

The table lists this clonotype with a few counts. The chain carries TRBV5-1 and TRBJ2-5, with D tentatively TRBD2 (5 bases). CDR1 SGHRS and CDR2 YFSETQ come from the germline V gene. Deletions cut 2 bases from V and 5 bases from J, with 13 bases between. The CDR3 loop spans 14 amino acids. As DNA, the CDR3 is TGCGCCAGCAGCTTCCGGGGTGGAGAGGAGACCCAGTACTTC. Protein sequence: CASSFRGGEETQYF.

This clonotype was counted ten times or more. This CDR3 reads CASSPLPGSYEQYF. CDR3 DNA sequence: TGCGCCAGCAGCCCACTGCCGGGCTCCTACGAGCAGTACTTC. The J gene is TRBJ2-7, the V gene TRBV4-1; D ambiguous. From germline, CDR1 is MGHRA and CDR2 YSYEKL. The CDR3 has 14 amino acids. V was trimmed by 4 bases and J by 0 bases, leaving 10 bases between them.

The chain has TRBV28 and TRBJ1-6; tentative D call: TRBD1 (5 bases). V was shortened by 4 bases and J by 14 bases, with 15 bases between the two germline ends. CDR3 size: 13 residues. Germline CDR1 is MDHEN and CDR2 is SYDVKM. CDR3 sequence (DNA): TGTGCCAGCAGTTCGGTCCAGGGAGAGGCCCTCCACTTT. Translation gives CASSSVQGEALHF. Supplemented by reference TRBV28 and TRBJ1-6, the full variable domain reads DVKVTQSSRYLVKRTGEKVFLECVQDMDHENMFWYRQDPGLGLRLIYFSYDVKMKEKGDIPEGYSVSREKKERFSLILESASTNQTSMYLCASSSVQGEALHFGNGTRLTVT.

There are many counts of this clonotype. The genes are TRBV5-6 and TRBJ2-5; no firm D call. V lost 1 base to trimming and J lost 4 bases, with 11 bases between them. This CDR3 has 14 residues. Germline V gives CDR1 SGHDT, CDR2 YYEEEE. The CDR3 spells CASSLFGLRETQYF. DNA for the CDR3: TGTGCCAGCAGCTTGTTCGGCCTGCGAGAGACCCAGTACTTC.

The chain uses TRBV4-1 and TRBJ2-1, with no clear D. This CDR3 has 13 residues. The germline V and J ends were trimmed by 6 bases and 7 bases, with 13 bases remaining between them. Germline V gives CDR1 MGHRA, CDR2 YSYEKL. The CDR3, as DNA: TGCGCCAGCAGTCCAAGGCGTTCTAATGAGCAGTTCTTC. It codes for CASSPRRSNEQFF.

This chain uses TRBV28 with TRBJ2-4, with 8 bases lining up with TRBD2. The germline V gene has CDR1 MDHEN and CDR2 SYDVKM. V was clipped by 11 bases and J by 6 bases; unmatched bases: 9. CDR3 length: 13 amino acids. This CDR3 reads CASGRGALNIQYF. For the CDR3, the DNA is TGTGCCTCAGGGCGGGGGGCCCTAAACATTCAGTACTTC.